The clone carrying this TCR beta chain came up many times. This sample is drawn from a study of T cell repertoires in cytomegalovirus infection. Using its own MiXCR run on the reads, TCRdb lists one record per CDR3 protein. The sample has some 220,000 distinct CDR3 sequences; 5% to 8.5% are singletons. Germline loops: CDR1 SEHNR, CDR2 FQNEAQ (reference sequence). This CDR3 is 15 amino acids long. Trimming took off 5 bases at V and 0 bases at J, with 11 bases between the two ends. The sequence derives from a human donor in good health (CMV status not recorded). Some clones in this sample may be carry-over from other donors' samples. V gene TRBV7-9 combines with J gene TRBJ1-3; tentatively, D is TRBD1 (5 bases). Specimen: PBMCs. For the CDR3, the DNA is TGTGCCAGCAGCGGGGGACTGAACTCTGGAAACACCATATATTTT. It yields the protein CASSGGLNSGNTIYF. Variable domain in full (rest from reference TRBV7-9 and TRBJ1-3): DTGVSQNPRHKITKRGQNVTFRCDPISEHNRLYWYRQTLGQGPEFLTYFQNEAQLEKSRLLSDRFSAERPKGSFSTLEIQRTEQGDSAMYLCASSGGLNSGNTIYFGEGSWLTVV.